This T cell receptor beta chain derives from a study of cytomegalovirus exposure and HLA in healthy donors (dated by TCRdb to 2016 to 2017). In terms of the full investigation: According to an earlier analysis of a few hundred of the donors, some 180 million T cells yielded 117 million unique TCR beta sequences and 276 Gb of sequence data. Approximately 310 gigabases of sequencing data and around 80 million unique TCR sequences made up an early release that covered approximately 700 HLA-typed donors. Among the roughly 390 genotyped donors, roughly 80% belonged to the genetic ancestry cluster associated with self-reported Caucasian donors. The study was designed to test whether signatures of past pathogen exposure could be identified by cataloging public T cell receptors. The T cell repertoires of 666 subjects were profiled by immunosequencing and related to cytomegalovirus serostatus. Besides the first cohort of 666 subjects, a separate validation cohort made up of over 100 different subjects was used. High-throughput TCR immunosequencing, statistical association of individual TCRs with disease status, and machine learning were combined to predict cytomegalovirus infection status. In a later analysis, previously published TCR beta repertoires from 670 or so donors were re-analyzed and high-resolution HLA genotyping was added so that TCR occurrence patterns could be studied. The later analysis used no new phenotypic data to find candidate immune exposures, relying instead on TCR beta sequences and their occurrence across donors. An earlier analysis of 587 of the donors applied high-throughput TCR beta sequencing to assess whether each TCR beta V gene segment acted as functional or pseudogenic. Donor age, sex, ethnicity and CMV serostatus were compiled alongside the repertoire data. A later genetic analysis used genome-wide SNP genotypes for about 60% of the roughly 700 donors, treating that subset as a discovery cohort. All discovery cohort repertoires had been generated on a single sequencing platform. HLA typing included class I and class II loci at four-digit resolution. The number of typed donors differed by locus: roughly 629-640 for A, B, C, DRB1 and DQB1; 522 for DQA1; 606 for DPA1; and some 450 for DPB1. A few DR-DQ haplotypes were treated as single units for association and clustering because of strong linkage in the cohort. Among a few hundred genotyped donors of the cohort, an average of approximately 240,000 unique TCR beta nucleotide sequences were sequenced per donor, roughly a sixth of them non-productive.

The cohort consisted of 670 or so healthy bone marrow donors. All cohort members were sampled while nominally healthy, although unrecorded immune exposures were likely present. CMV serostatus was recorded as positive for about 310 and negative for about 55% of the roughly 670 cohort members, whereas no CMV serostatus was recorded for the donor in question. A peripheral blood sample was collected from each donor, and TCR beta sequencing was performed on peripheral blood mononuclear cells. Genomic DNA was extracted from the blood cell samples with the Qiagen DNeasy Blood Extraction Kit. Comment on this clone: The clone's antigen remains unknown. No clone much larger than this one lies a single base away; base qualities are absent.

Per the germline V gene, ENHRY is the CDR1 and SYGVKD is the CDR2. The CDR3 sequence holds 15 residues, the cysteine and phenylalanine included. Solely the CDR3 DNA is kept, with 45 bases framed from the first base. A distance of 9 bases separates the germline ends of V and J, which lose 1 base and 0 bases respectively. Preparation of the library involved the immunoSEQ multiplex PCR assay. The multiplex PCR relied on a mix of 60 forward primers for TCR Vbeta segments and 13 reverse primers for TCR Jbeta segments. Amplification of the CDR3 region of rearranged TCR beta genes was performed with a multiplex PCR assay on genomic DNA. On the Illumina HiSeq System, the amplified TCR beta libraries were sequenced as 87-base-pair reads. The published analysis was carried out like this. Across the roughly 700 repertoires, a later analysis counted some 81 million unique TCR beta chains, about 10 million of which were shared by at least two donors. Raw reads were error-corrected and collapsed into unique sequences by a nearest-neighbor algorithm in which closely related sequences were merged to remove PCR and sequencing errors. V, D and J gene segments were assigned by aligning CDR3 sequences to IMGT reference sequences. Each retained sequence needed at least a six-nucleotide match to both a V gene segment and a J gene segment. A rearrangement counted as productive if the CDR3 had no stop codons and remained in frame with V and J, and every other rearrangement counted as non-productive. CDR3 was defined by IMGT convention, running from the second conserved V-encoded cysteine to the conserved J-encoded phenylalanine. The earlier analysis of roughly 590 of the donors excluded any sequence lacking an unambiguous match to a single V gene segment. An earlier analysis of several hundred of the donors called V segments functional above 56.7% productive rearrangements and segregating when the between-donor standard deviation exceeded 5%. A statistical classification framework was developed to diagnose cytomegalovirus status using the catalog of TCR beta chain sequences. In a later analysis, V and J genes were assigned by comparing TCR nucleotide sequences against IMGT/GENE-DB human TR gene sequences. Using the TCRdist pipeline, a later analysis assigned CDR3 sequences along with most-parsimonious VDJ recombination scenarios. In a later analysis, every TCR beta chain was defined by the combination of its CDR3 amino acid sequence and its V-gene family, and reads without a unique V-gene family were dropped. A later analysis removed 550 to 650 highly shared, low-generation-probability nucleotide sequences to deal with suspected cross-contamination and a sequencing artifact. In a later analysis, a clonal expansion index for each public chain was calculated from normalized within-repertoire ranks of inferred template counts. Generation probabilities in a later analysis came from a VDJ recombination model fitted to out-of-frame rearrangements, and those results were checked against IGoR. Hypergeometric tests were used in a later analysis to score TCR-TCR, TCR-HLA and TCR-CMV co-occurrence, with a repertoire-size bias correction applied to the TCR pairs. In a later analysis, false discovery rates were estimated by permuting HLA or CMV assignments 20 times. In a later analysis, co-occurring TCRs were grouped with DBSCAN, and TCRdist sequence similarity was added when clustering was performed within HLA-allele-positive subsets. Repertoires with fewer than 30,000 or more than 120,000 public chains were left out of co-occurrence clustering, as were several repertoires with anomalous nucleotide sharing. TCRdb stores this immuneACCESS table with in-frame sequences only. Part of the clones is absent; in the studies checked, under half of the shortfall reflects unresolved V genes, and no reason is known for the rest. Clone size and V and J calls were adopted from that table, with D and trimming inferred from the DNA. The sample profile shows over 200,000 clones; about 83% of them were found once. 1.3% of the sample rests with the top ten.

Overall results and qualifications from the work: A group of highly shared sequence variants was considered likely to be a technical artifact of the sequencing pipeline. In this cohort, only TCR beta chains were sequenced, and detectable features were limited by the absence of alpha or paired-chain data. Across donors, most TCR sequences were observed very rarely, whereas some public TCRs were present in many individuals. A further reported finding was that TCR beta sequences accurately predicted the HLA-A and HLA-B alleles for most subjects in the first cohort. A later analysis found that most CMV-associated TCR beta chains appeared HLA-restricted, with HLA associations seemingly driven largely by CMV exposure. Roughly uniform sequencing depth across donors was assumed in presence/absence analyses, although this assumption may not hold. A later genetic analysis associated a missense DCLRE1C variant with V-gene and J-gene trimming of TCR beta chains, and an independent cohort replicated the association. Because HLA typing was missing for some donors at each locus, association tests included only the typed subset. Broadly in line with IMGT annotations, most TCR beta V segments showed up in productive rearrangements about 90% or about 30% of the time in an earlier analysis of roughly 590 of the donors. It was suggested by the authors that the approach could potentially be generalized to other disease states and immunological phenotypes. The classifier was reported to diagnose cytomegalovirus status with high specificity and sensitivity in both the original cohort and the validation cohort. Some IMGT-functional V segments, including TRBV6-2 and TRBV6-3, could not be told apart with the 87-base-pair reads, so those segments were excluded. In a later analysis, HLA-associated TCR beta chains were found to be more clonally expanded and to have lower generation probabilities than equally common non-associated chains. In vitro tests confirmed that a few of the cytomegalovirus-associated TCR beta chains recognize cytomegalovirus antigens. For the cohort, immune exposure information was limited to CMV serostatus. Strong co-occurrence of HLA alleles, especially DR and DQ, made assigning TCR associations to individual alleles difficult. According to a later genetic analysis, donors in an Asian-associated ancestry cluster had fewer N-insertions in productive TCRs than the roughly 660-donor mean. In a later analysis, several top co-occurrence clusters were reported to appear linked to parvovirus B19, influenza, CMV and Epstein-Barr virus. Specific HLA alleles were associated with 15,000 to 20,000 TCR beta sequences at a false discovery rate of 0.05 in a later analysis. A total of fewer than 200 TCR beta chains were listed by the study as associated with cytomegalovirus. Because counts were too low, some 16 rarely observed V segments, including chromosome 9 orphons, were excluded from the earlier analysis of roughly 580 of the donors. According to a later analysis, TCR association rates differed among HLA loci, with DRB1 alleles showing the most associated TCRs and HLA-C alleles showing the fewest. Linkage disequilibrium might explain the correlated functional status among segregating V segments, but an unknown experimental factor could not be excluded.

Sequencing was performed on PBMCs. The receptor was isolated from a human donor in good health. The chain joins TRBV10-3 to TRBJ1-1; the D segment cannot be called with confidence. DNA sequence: TGTGCCATCAGTGAGTTTCGGGAGATGAACACTGAAGCTTTCTTT. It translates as CAISEFREMNTEAFF.